The 29 T cell receptor beta chains below all came from one sample that was sequenced in a study of T-cell memory formation after mild COVID-19. One entry per CDR3 protein, called by TCRdb with MiXCR from the 5' RACE reads. The table records 270,000 or so distinct CDR3 sequences, around 15% of them present only once. Sequencing input: PBMCs or a T cell subset sorted from them (not recorded which). The receptors derive from a man between 18 and 35 years old who had mild COVID-19 (a few samples of this study predate the infection). Cell type and time point are not known.

The chain couples TRBV12-3 or TRBV12-4 to TRBJ2-1; D is unclear. The CDR3 sequence is 14 residues long. V was clipped by 5 bases and J by 2 bases, with 10 bases between them. The CDR3 DNA is TGTGCCAGCAGTCCTCAGGTGACCTACAATGAGCAGTTCTTC. As protein: CASSPQVTYNEQFF.

V is TRBV3-1 and J is TRBJ1-3, with D possibly TRBD1 on 6 matching bases. Looked up from germline, CDR1 is LGHDT and CDR2 is YNNKEL (reference sequence). V lost 2 bases and J 0 bases, leaving 14 bases between the germline ends. This CDR3 has 17 amino acids. This chain's CDR3 is CASSQPDRFDSGNTIYF. Written as DNA, the CDR3 is TGTGCCAGCAGCCAACCAGACAGGTTTGACTCTGGAAACACCATATATTTT.

The V and J genes are TRBV6-5 and TRBJ2-1; D not certain. Trimming took 5 bases from V and 4 from J, leaving 9 bases between them. Germline V gene lookup returns CDR1 MNHEY and CDR2 SVGAGI. The CDR3 has 13 residues. CDR3 coding DNA: TGTGCCAGCAGTCGTGACCTTTACAATGAGCAGTTCTTC. It encodes CASSRDLYNEQFF.

This rearrangement joins TRBV7-2 to TRBJ2-3, with TRBD2 matching 8 bases. The CDR3 extends over 15 amino acids. Losses at the gene ends were 4 bases for V and 0 bases for J; bases not matched to a gene: 3. From germline, CDR1 is SGHTA and CDR2 FQGNSA. The chain's CDR3 is CASSSPSGSTDTQYF. The CDR3 DNA sequence: TGTGCCAGCAGCTCACCTAGCGGGAGCACAGATACGCAGTATTTT.

This clonotype was detected ten times or more. The chain carries TRBV12-3 or TRBV12-4 and TRBJ2-7; D is unclear. The V end was cut by 8 bases, the J end by 2 bases, with 13 bases between. CDR3 length: 13 amino acids. CDR3 residues: CASGFSGTYEQYF. CDR3 bases: TGTGCCAGCGGCTTCTCCGGAACCTACGAGCAGTACTTC.

This clonotype was detected many times. V and J are TRBV18 and TRBJ2-4; tentatively, D is TRBD1 (6 bases). Trimming stripped 2 bases from V and 1 base from J, with 6 bases between. Germline-derived CDR1 and CDR2 are KGHSH and LQKENI. The CDR3 is 14 residues long. Here the CDR3 DNA reads TGTGCCAGCTCACCAGACAGGGCCAAAAACATTCAGTACTTC. Translation gives CASSPDRAKNIQYF.

This clonotype was seen only a few times. The chain couples TRBV2 to TRBJ1-5, with 9 nucleotides matching TRBD1. The V and J ends lost 6 bases and 4 bases, in that order; junction bases with no gene match: 7. CDR1 SNHLY and CDR2 FYNNEI come from the germline V gene. The CDR3 is 15 residues long. The CDR3 DNA follows: TGTGCCAGCAGCGTAGGGACAGGGCGGAATCAGCCCCAGCATTTT. It is translated as CASSVGTGRNQPQHF.

The chain uses TRBV6-5 and TRBJ2-3, with 8 bases that match TRBD1. Germline V gene lookup returns CDR1 MNHEY and CDR2 SVGAGI. This CDR3 comprises 15 residues. V trimming: 10 bases; J trimming: 1 base; junction bases outside the gene matches: 10. This CDR3 reads CATTDRVDGTDTQYF. CDR3 coding DNA: TGTGCCACAACGGACAGGGTTGATGGCACAGATACGCAGTATTTT.

This clonotype appeared a few times. The chain has TRBV10-3 and TRBJ1-4; D call uncertain. Germline lookup yields CDR1 ENHRY and CDR2 SYGVKD. V lost 8 bases and J 0 bases, leaving 10 bases between the germline ends. The CDR3 has 14 amino acids. The DNA of the CDR3 is TGTGCCATCGGGCGAGAGGCAACTAATGAAAAACTGTTTTTT. It yields the protein CAIGREATNEKLFF.

This clonotype was counted at least ten times. The genes are TRBV6-2 or TRBV6-3 and TRBJ1-1; TRBD1 agrees at 8 bases. CDR3 length: 16 amino acids. Germline V gene data show CDR1 as MNHEY and CDR2 as SVGEGT. J gave up 7 bases and V 5 bases, and 15 bases lay outside the gene matches. CDR3 nucleotides: TGTGCCAGCAGTCCCCGGACAGGGCCAAGTCAGGGTGAAGCTTTCTTT. Translated: CASSPRTGPSQGEAFF.

The chain has TRBV15 and TRBJ2-3; D is unresolved. CDR1 is LNHNV and CDR2 is YYDKDF in the germline V gene (reference sequence). This CDR3 is built from 14 residues. V gave up 0 bases and J gave up 10 bases, with 14 bases separating them. CDR3 protein: CATSRDRRKVSQYF. For the CDR3, the DNA is TGTGCCACCAGCAGAGATCGTAGAAAAGTATCGCAGTATTTT.

This clonotype was picked up many times. This chain uses TRBV5-1 with TRBJ1-1; D unresolved. The germline CDR1 and CDR2 sequences are SGHRS and YFSETQ. CDR3 length: 12 amino acids. V lost 1 base and J lost 1, with 2 bases in between. The CDR3 DNA is TGCGCCAGCAGCTTGCCGAACACTGAAGCTTTCTTT. Its protein product is CASSLPNTEAFF.

This clonotype was counted between two and nine times. V is TRBV4-1 and J is TRBJ2-1; D unresolved. Germline CDR1 and CDR2: MGHRA and YSYEKL. V was shortened by 3 bases and J by 7 bases, with 13 bases between the two germline ends. This CDR3 comprises 14 residues. The CDR3 here is CASSQGPGWNEQFF. The DNA for the CDR3 is TGCGCCAGCAGCCAGGGTCCCGGGTGGAATGAGCAGTTCTTC.

This clonotype turned up a few times. The chain carries TRBV16 and TRBJ1-4; D remains ambiguous. Germline V gene lookup returns CDR1 KGHSY and CDR2 FQNENV. The germline V and J ends were trimmed by 0 bases and 5 bases, with 7 bases remaining between them. The CDR3 has 14 amino acids. The CDR3 is CASSQSFRNEKLFF. The CDR3 bases are TGTGCCAGCAGCCAATCTTTTCGCAATGAAAAACTGTTTTTT.

The J gene is TRBJ2-5, the V gene TRBV20-1; D is perhaps TRBD2 (6 bases). The CDR3 is 12 amino acids. The germline CDR1 and CDR2 sequences are DFQATT and SNEGSKA (reference sequence). V lost 5 bases and J lost 3, with 10 bases in between. The chain's CDR3 is CSAPTREETQYF. The CDR3 DNA follows: TGCAGTGCTCCGACTAGGGAAGAGACCCAGTACTTC.

This clonotype has at least ten counts. The rearrangement joins TRBV5-1 to TRBJ2-3, with 13 bases lining up with TRBD2. There are 16 residues in the CDR3. CDR1 and CDR2 from the germline V gene are SGHRS and YFSETQ. With V trimmed by 0 bases and J by 4 bases, 2 bases remained unmatched. The CDR3 here is CASSLATSGGADTQYF. CDR3 nucleotides: TGCGCCAGCAGCTTGGCCACTAGCGGGGGGGCAGATACGCAGTATTTT.

This clonotype occurred a few times. The chain carries TRBV11-2 and TRBJ2-4, with 7 bases that match TRBD2. The ends lost 5 bases at V and 5 bases at J; junction bases unmatched: 3. The CDR3 consists of 13 residues. Germline assignment: CDR1 SGHAT and CDR2 FQNNGV. The CDR3 is CASSLAGENIQYF. CDR3 in DNA: TGTGCCAGCAGCCTTGCGGGGGAAAACATTCAGTACTTC.

The chain recombines TRBV7-2 with TRBJ2-3; 8 nucleotides match TRBD2. This CDR3 contains 18 residues. In germline, CDR1 is SGHTA, CDR2 FQGNSA. Trimming cost V 3 bases and J 1 base; bases outside gene matches: 12. For the CDR3, the DNA is TGTGCCAGCAGCTTCGGTCGAGAGCGGGGGCCGGGCACAGATACGCAGTATTTT. This encodes CASSFGRERGPGTDTQYF.

This clonotype has ten or more counts. V usage is TRBV3-1 and J usage is TRBJ2-7, with D perhaps assigned TRBD1 or TRBD2 (5 bases each). This CDR3 has 17 amino acids. The V gene lost 2 bases and the J gene lost 6 bases, with 23 bases spanning the gap. The V gene's germline CDR1 is LGHDT and CDR2 YNNKEL (reference sequence). The CDR3 reads CASSQQSNSFGGGEQYF. In nucleotides, the CDR3 is TGTGCCAGCAGCCAACAATCGAATAGTTTTGGTGGGGGCGAGCAGTACTTC.

The gene calls are TRBV5-6 and TRBJ1-5, with D possibly being TRBD1 (6 bases). Germline assignment: CDR1 SGHDT and CDR2 YYEEEE. CDR3 length equals 13 residues. V lost 3 bases and J lost 7, with 11 bases in between. The CDR3 region is CASSSGGVQPQHF. The DNA for the CDR3 is TGTGCCAGCAGCTCGGGGGGCGTCCAGCCCCAGCATTTT. Looking up the rest from reference TRBV5-6 and TRBJ1-5 gives the full variable domain: DAGVTQSPTHLIKTRGQQVTLRCSPKSGHDTVSWYQQALGQGPQFIFQYYEEEERQRGNFPDRFSGHQFPNYSSELNVNALLLGDSALYLCASSSGGVQPQHFGDGTRLSIL.

The genes are TRBV21-1 and TRBJ2-3; TRBD1, the table's D call, lacks a check against the DNA. TRBV21-1 has pseudogene status. The CDR3 is made up of 16 amino acids. DNA for the CDR3: TGTGCCAGCAGCAAAGCTGGCGGGGGATCCACAGATACGCAGTATTTT. This gives the protein CASSKAGGGSTDTQYF.

The chain recombines TRBV4-2 with TRBJ1-4; D call uncertain. Germline V gives CDR1 LGHNA, CDR2 YNFKEQ. Trimming stripped 9 bases from V and 8 bases from J, with 16 bases between. The CDR3 covers 13 residues. The CDR3 bases are TGTGCCAGTAGGGTGTTGTCAGACGAAAAACTGTTTTTT. It is translated as CASRVLSDEKLFF.

This sequence joins TRBV2 and TRBJ2-1, with D possibly matching TRBD1 (6 bases). This CDR3 comprises 13 residues. V dropped 3 bases and J dropped 8 bases, with 11 bases sitting between them. Looked up from germline, CDR1 is SNHLY and CDR2 is FYNNEI. The CDR3 region is CASSDLPGDEQFF. CDR3 sequence (DNA): TGTGCCAGCAGTGATTTGCCAGGGGATGAGCAGTTCTTC.

The J gene is TRBJ1-6, the V gene TRBV7-2, with 7 bases lining up with TRBD1. J gave up 2 bases and V 8 bases, and 3 bases lay outside the gene matches. This CDR3 spans 14 amino acids. Germline values: CDR1 SGHTA, CDR2 FQGNSA. In nucleotides, the CDR3 is TGTGCCAGCGCCGGACAGGCCTATAATTCACCCCTCCACTTT. It yields the protein CASAGQAYNSPLHF.

The chain is built from TRBV4-1 and TRBJ2-7; D not certain. V shed 3 bases and J shed 3 bases, with 9 bases lying between them. Germline CDR1 is MGHRA and CDR2 is YSYEKL. This CDR3 contains 13 residues. The CDR3 loop is CASSHGPGYEQYF. The CDR3 nucleotides read TGCGCCAGCAGCCACGGGCCAGGCTACGAGCAGTACTTC.

This clonotype was seen more than once but under ten times. The chain is built from TRBV11-2 and TRBJ2-1, with D perhaps matching TRBD2 (5 bases). Germline V gives CDR1 SGHAT, CDR2 FQNNGV. V lost 0 bases to trimming and J lost 4 bases, with 13 bases between them. The CDR3 loop spans 16 amino acids. CDR3 amino acids: CASSLDPRPGYNEQFF. CDR3 DNA: TGTGCCAGCAGCTTAGATCCCAGGCCGGGATACAATGAGCAGTTCTTC.

This clonotype was observed a few times. The chain recombines TRBV28 with TRBJ2-4; D might be TRBD2 (6 bases). V lost 6 bases to trimming and J lost 6 bases, with 15 bases between them. Germline loops: CDR1 MDHEN, CDR2 SYDVKM. The CDR3 consists of 14 residues. This CDR3 is CASSRGTTRNIQYF. Written as DNA, the CDR3 is TGTGCCAGCAGCCGCGGGACGACCCGAAACATTCAGTACTTC. Complete variable domain (other parts from reference TRBV28 and TRBJ2-4): DVKVTQSSRYLVKRTGEKVFLECVQDMDHENMFWYRQDPGLGLRLIYFSYDVKMKEKGDIPEGYSVSREKKERFSLILESASTNQTSMYLCASSRGTTRNIQYFGAGTRLSVL.

The chain is built from TRBV6-2 or TRBV6-3 and TRBJ1-5; D unclear. Trimming took off 10 bases at V and 4 bases at J, with 20 bases between the two ends. The germline V gene has CDR1 MNHEY and CDR2 SVGEGT. CDR3 length: 15 residues. The CDR3 region is CATDLTGGPNQPQHF. Here the CDR3 DNA reads TGTGCCACAGACCTCACTGGTGGGCCGAATCAGCCCCAGCATTTT.

The chain is built from TRBV9 and TRBJ2-7; D possibly corresponds to TRBD1 (5 bases). The CDR3 extends over 15 amino acids. Germline V lookup: CDR1 SGDLS, CDR2 YYNGEE. V dropped 0 bases and J dropped 4 bases, with 14 bases sitting between them. CDR3 residues: CASSVAAGPLYEQYF. In DNA, the CDR3 is TGTGCCAGCAGCGTAGCGGCAGGGCCTTTGTACGAGCAGTACTTC.